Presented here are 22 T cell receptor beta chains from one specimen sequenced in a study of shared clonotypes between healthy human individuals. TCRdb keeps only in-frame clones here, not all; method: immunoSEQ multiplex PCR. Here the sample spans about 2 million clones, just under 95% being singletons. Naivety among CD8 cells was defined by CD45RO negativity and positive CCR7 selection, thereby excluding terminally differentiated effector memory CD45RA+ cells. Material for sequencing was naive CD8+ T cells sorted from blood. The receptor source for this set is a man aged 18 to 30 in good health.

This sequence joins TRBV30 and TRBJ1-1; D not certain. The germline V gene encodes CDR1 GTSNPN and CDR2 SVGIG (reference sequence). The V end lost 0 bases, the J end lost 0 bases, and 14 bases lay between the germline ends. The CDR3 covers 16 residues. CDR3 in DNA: TGTGCCTGGAGTGTAGGGCCGGGTTACCTGAACACTGAAGCTTTCTTT. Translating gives CAWSVGPGYLNTEAFF.

The CDR3 sequence is CSVELAHRFEAFF. DNA of the CDR3: TGCAGCGTTGAACTCGCTCACCGCTTTGAAGCTTTCTTT. This chain connects TRBV29-1 to TRBJ1-1; D is unclear. The CDR3 length is 13 residues. Trimming shortened V by 2 bases and J by 7 bases, and 14 bases separated the two germline ends. From germline, CDR1 is SQVTM and CDR2 ANQGSEA.

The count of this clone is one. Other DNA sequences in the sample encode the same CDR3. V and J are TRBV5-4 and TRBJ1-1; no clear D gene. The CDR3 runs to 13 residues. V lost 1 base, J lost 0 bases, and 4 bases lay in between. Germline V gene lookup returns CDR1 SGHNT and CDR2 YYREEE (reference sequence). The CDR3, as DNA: TGTGCCAGCAGCTTGTATGTGAACACTGAAGCTTTCTTT. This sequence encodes CASSLYVNTEAFF.

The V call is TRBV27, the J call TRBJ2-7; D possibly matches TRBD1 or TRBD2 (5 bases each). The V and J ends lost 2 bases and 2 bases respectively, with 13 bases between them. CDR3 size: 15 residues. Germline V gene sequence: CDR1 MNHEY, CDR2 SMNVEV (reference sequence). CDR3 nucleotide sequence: TGTGCCAGCAGTTTAAGAGGGGAGAACACCTACGAGCAGTACTTC. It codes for CASSLRGENTYEQYF.

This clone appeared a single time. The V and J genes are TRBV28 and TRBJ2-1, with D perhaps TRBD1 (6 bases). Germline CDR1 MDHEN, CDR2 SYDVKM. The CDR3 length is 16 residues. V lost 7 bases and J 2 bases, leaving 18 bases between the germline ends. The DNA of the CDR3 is TGTGCCAGCACGTTAACCGGGACACCTACCTACAATGAGCAGTTCTTC. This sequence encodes CASTLTGTPTYNEQFF.

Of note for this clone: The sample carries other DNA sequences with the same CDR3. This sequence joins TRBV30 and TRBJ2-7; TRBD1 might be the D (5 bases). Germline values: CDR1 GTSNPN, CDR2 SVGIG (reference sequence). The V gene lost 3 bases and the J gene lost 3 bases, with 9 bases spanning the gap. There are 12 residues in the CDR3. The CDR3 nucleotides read TGTGCCTGGAGCGGTGACAGCTACGAGCAGTACTTC. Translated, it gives CAWSGDSYEQYF.

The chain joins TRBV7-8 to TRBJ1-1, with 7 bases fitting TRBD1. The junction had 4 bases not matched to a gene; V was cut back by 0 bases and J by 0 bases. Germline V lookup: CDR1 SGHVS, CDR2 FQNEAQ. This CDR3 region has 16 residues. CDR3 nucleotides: TGTGCCAGCAGCTTAGCGTTAGGGGGCGTGAACACTGAAGCTTTCTTT. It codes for CASSLALGGVNTEAFF.

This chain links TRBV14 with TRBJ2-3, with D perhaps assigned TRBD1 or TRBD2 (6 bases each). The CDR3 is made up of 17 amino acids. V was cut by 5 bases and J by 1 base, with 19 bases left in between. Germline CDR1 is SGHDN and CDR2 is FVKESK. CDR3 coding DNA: TGTGCCAGCAGCTCCCTGGGCAGGGGCGGGGGCACAGATACGCAGTATTTT. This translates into CASSSLGRGGGTDTQYF.

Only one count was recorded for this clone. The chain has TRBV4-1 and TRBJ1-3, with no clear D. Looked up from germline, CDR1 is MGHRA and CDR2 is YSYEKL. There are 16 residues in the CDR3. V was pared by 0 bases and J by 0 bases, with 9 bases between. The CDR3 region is CASSQDPVNSGNTIYF. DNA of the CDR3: TGCGCCAGCAGCCAAGATCCAGTCAACTCTGGAAACACCATATATTTT.

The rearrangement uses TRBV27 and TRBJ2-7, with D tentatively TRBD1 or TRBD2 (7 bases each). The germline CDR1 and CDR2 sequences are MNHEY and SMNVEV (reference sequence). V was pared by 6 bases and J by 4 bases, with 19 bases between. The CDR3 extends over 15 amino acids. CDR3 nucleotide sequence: TGTGCCAGCAGCCCGTGGGAGGGGGCGCCTTACGAGCAGTACTTC. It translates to CASSPWEGAPYEQYF.

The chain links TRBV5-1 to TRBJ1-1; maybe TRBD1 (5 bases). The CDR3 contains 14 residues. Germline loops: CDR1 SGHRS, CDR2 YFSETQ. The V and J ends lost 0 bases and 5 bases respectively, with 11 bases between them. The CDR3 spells CASSLAGRVTEAFF. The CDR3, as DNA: TGCGCCAGCAGCTTGGCGGGCAGGGTAACTGAAGCTTTCTTT.

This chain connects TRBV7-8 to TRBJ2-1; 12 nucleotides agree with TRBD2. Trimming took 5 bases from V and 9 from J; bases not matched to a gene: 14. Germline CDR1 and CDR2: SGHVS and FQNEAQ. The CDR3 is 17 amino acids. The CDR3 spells CASSPALAGGQGGEQFF. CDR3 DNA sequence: TGTGCCAGCAGCCCGGCGCTAGCGGGGGGGCAAGGAGGTGAGCAGTTCTTC.

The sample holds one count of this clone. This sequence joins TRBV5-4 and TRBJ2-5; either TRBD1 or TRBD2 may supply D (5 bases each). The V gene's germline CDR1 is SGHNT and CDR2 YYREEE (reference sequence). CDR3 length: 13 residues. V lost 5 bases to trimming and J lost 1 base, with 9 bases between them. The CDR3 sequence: CASRPGSQETQYF. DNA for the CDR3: TGTGCCAGCAGGCCAGGGAGCCAAGAGACCCAGTACTTC.

Here the CDR3 DNA reads TGTGCCAGCAGCCCGGGACAGTCAGATACGCAGTATTTT. It is translated as CASSPGQSDTQYF. V usage is TRBV7-9 and J usage is TRBJ2-3; TRBD1 matches 7 bases. The V gene end was trimmed by 5 bases and the J gene end by 4 bases; junction bases not matched to a gene: 3. CDR3 size: 13 residues. Germline V gene lookup returns CDR1 SEHNR and CDR2 FQNEAQ (reference sequence).

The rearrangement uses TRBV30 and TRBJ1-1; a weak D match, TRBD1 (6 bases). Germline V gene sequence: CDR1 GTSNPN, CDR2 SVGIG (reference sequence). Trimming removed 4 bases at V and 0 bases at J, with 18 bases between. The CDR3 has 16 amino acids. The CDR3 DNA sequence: TGTGCCTGGAAGAGCTTTTCGGGGACAATGAACACTGAAGCTTTCTTT. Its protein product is CAWKSFSGTMNTEAFF.

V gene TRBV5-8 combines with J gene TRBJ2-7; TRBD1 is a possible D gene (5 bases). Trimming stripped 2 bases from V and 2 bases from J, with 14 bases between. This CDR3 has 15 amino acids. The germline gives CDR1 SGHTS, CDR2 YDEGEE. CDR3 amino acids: CASSFFTGPTYEQYF. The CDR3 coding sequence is TGTGCCAGCAGCTTCTTTACAGGCCCTACCTACGAGCAGTACTTC.

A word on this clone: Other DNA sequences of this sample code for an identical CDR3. CDR3 sequence: CASSPGTEAFF. The CDR3 nucleotides read TGTGCCAGCAGCCCGGGGACTGAAGCTTTCTTT. The V and J genes are TRBV13 and TRBJ1-1, with D uncertain. The CDR3 loop spans 11 amino acids. Germline V gene sequence: CDR1 PRHDT, CDR2 FYEKMQ (reference sequence). The V end was cut by 5 bases, the J end by 5 bases, with 6 bases between.

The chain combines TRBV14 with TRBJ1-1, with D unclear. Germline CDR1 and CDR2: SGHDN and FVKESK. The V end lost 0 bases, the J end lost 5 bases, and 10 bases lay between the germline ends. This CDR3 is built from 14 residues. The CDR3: CASSQESGWTEAFF. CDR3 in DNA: TGTGCCAGCAGCCAAGAATCCGGATGGACTGAAGCTTTCTTT.

The CDR3 here is CASSTGVTEAFF. The CDR3 DNA is TGTGCCAGCAGTACGGGAGTCACTGAAGCTTTCTTT. V usage is TRBV6-1 and J usage is TRBJ1-1; no clear D. Germline V CDR1 and CDR2: MNHNS, SASEGT. With 5 bases removed from V and 4 bases from J, the gap between germline ends came to 8 bases. CDR3 length: 12 amino acids.

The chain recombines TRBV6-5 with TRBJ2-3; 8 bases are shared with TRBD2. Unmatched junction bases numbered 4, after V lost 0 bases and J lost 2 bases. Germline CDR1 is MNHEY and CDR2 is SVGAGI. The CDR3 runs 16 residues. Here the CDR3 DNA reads TGTGCCAGCAGTTACTCGAGCGGGAGTCTCACAGATACGCAGTATTTT. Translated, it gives CASSYSSGSLTDTQYF.

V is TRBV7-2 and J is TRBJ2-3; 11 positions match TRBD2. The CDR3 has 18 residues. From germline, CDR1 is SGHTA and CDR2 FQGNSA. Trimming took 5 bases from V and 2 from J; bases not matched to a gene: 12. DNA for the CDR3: TGTGCCAGCAGCCAACCTTTAGCGGGAGGGCCGTACACAGATACGCAGTATTTT. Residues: CASSQPLAGGPYTDTQYF. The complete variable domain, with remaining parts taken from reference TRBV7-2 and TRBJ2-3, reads GAGVSQSPSNKVTEKGKDVELRCDPISGHTALYWYRQSLGQGLEFLIYFQGNSAPDKSGLPSDRFSAERTGGSVSTLTIQRTQQEDSAVYLCASSQPLAGGPYTDTQYFGPGTRLTVL.

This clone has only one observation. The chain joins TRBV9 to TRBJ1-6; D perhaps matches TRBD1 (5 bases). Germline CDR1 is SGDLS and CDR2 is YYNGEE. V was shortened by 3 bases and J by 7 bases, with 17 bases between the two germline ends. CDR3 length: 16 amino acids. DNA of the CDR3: TGTGCCAGCAGCGCCCCCCAGGGCGGACTCAATTCACCCCTCCACTTT. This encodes CASSAPQGGLNSPLHF. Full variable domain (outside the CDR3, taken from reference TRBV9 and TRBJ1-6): DSGVTQTPKHLITATGQRVTLRCSPRSGDLSVYWYQQSLDQGLQFLIQYYNGEERAKGNILERFSAQQFPDLHSELNLSSLELGDSALYFCASSAPQGGLNSPLHFGNGTRLTVT.